Sequencing of this T cell receptor beta chain was carried out in a study of cytomegalovirus exposure and HLA in healthy donors. The PCR was carried out with 60 Vbeta primers and 13 Jbeta primers. Profiled with immunoSEQ multiplex PCR; TCRdb holds only in-frame clones, not every one. This sample has over 110,000 clones, with 80% found just once. V trimming: 4 bases; J trimming: 10 bases; junction bases outside the gene matches: 9. Germline CDR1 and CDR2: WNHNN and SYGVQD (reference sequence). The CDR3 spans 15 residues. Sequenced material: PBMCs. This TCR was sampled from a man in his forties or fifties in good health and CMV-seronegative. The chain carries TRBV10-1 and TRBJ1-4; 10 bases agree with TRBD1. The DNA of the CDR3 is TGCGCCAGCAGTGGAACCGGGACAGGGGAAGGAAAACTGTTTTTT. Translated: CASSGTGTGEGKLFF.